Shown below are 9 T cell receptor beta chains from a single sample sequenced in a study of blood T cell repertoires in COVID-19. Libraries were prepared by immunoSEQ multiplex PCR; TCRdb keeps only in-frame clonotypes and omits some of them. Of under 250,000 clones listed, around 88% are singletons. Sequenced sample: peripheral blood. All receptors come from a woman in her fifties or sixties with acute or convalescent COVID-19.

V and J are TRBV5-4 and TRBJ2-5, with 11 bases fitting TRBD1. Germline CDR1 reads SGHNT; CDR2 reads YYREEE (reference sequence). CDR3 length: 16 residues. V shed 0 bases and J 5 bases; nucleotides not matched to a gene: 6. The CDR3 DNA reads TGTGCCAGCAGCTTGGAACGGACAGGGGGCGAGGAGACCCAGTACTTC. Residues: CASSLERTGGEETQYF.

This clone was seen a single time. This chain joins TRBV12-5 and TRBJ1-2, with TRBD1 as a possible D gene (6 bases). V lost 0 bases and J 0 bases, leaving 20 bases between the germline ends. CDR1 is LGHNT, CDR2 FRNRAP, per germline. The CDR3 extends over 19 amino acids. CDR3: CASGLVPIQGTPSNYGYTF. As DNA, the CDR3 is TGTGCTAGTGGTTTGGTACCTATACAGGGTACCCCTTCTAACTATGGCTACACCTTC.

V and J are TRBV2 and TRBJ2-1; maybe TRBD2 (6 bases). V was cut by 2 bases and J by 6 bases, with 14 bases left in between. Per germline, CDR1 SNHLY and CDR2 FYNNEI. The CDR3 spans 15 residues. The CDR3 spells CASSERGLLGNEQFF. Written as DNA, the CDR3 is TGTGCCAGCAGTGAAAGGGGACTCCTAGGCAATGAGCAGTTCTTC.

The chain is built from TRBV11-2 and TRBJ2-5; 14 nucleotides agree with TRBD2. The junction had 6 bases not matched to a gene; V was cut back by 5 bases and J by 4 bases. The CDR3 is made up of 16 amino acids. Germline CDR1 and CDR2: SGHAT and FQNNGV. Here the CDR3 DNA reads TGTGCCAGCAGCGCCCGACTAGCGGGAGGGCCAGAGACCCAGTACTTC. This encodes CASSARLAGGPETQYF.

The chain carries TRBV5-1 and TRBJ2-7; D not resolved. This CDR3 has 14 amino acids. V dropped 2 bases and J dropped 6 bases, with 15 bases sitting between them. Germline V gene data show CDR1 as SGHRS and CDR2 as YFSETQ. CDR3 amino acids: CASSLALGPLEQYF. CDR3 nucleotides: TGCGCCAGCAGCTTAGCCCTGGGCCCCCTCGAGCAGTACTTC.

The chain couples TRBV14 to TRBJ1-4, with D possibly being TRBD1 (5 bases). Trimming removed 4 bases from V and 5 bases from J, with 11 bases in between. Germline loops: CDR1 SGHDN, CDR2 FVKESK. There are 14 residues in the CDR3. The CDR3 reads CASSRRGGNEKLFF. CDR3 coding DNA: TGTGCCAGCAGCCGCCGGGGGGGGAATGAAAAACTGTTTTTT. Looking up the rest from reference TRBV14 and TRBJ1-4 gives the full variable domain: EAGVTQFPSHSVIEKGQTVTLRCDPISGHDNLYWYRRVMGKEIKFLLHFVKESKQDESGMPNNRFLAERTGGTYSTLKVQPAELEDSGVYFCASSRRGGNEKLFFGSGTQLSVL.

The V and J genes are TRBV28 and TRBJ2-7; 7 bases fit TRBD2. Germline-derived CDR1 and CDR2 are MDHEN and SYDVKM. This CDR3 region has 15 residues. V gave up 7 bases and J gave up 1 base; unmatched junction bases: 10. DNA of the CDR3: TGTGCCAGCACCGCGAGCGGGATAGGATCCTACGAGCAGTACTTC. Translated: CASTASGIGSYEQYF.

About this clone itself: A junction end diverges from the germline sequence, so it may reflect a read error. The J gene is TRBJ2-7, the V gene TRBV3-1 (or the pseudogene TRBV3-2); 11 nucleotides match TRBD2. The CDR3 runs to 14 residues. Per the germline V gene, CDR1 is LGHDT and CDR2 is YNNKEL (reference sequence). CDR3 sequence: CASSQGLAATACHF. The CDR3 region has the DNA TGTGCCAGCAGCCAGGGACTAGCGGCCACCGCCTGCCACTTC.

The rearrangement uses TRBV18 and TRBJ1-2; the match to TRBD1 covers 7 bases. V lost 3 bases and J lost 0; bases outside the gene matches: 4. The CDR3 totals 15 residues. CDR1 and CDR2 (germline): KGHSH, LQKENI. CDR3 region: CASSPGQLSNYGYTF. The CDR3 nucleotides read TGTGCCAGCTCACCGGGACAGCTATCTAACTATGGCTACACCTTC.